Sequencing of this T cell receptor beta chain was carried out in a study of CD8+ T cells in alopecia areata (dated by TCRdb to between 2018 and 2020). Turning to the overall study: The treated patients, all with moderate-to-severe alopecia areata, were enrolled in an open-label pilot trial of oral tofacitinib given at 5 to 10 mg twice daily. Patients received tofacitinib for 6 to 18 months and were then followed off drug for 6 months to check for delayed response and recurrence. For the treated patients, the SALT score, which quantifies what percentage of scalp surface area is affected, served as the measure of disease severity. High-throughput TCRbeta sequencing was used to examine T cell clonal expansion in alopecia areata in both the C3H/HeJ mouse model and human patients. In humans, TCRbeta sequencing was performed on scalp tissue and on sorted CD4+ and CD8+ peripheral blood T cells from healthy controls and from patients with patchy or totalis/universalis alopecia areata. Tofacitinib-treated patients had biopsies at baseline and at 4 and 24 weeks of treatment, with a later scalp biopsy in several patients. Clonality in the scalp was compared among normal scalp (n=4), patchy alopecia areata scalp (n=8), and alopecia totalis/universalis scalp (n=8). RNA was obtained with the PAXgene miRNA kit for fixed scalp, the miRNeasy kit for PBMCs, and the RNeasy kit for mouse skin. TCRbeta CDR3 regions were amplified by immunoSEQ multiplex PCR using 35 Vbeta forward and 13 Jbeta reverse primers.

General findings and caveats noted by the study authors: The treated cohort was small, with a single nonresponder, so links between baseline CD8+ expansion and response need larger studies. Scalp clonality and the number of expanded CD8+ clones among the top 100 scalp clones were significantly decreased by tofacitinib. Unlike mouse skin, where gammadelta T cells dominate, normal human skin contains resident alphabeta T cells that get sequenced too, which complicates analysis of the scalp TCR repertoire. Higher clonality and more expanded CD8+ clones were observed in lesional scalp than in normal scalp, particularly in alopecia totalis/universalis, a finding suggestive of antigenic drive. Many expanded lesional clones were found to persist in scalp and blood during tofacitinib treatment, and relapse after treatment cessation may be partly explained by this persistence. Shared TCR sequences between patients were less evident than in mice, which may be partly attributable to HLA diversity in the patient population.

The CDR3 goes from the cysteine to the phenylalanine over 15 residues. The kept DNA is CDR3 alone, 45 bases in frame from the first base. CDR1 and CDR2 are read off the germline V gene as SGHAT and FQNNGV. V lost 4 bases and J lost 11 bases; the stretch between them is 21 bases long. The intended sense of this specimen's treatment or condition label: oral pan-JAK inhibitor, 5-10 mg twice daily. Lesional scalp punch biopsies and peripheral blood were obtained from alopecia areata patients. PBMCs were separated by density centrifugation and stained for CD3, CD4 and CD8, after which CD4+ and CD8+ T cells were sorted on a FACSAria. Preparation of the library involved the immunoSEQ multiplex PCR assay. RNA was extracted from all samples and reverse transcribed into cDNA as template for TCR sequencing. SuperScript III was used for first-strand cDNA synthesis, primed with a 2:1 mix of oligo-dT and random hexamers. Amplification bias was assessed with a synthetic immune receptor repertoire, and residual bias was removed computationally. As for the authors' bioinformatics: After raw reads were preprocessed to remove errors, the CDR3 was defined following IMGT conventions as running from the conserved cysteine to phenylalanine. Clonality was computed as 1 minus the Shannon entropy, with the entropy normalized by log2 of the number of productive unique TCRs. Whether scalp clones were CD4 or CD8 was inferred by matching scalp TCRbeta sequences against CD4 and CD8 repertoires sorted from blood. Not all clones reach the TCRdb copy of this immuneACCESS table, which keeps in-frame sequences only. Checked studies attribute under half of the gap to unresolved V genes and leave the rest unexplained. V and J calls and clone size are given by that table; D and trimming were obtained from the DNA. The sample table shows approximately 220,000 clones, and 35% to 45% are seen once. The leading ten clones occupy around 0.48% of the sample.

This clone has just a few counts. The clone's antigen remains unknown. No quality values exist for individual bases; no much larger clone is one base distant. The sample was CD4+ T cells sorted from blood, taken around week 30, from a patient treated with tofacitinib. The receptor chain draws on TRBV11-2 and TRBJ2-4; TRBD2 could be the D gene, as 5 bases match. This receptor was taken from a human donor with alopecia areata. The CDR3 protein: CASSSYSEGSMVQYF. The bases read TGTGCCAGCAGCTCTTACTCCGAAGGGAGTATGGTTCAGTACTTC.